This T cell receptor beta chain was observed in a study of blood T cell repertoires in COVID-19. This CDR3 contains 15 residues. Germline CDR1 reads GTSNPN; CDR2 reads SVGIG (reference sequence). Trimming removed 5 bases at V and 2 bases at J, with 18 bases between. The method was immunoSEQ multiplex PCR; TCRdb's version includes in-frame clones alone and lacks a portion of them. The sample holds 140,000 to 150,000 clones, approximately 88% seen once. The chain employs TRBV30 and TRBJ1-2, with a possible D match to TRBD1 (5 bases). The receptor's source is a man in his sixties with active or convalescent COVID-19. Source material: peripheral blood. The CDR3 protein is CAWRGITGVNYGYTF. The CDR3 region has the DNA TGTGCCTGGCGGGGGATTACAGGTGTGAACTATGGCTACACCTTC.